This T cell receptor (beta chain) stems from a study of blood T cell repertoires in COVID-19. There are 12 residues in the CDR3. Germline V gene sequence: CDR1 SEHNR, CDR2 FQNEAQ (reference sequence). The junction had 4 bases not matched to a gene; V was cut back by 6 bases and J by 7 bases. Per the original methods: Estimation of nucleated cell counts relied on the amplification of reference gene primers. Here immunoSEQ multiplex PCR was the method, and the copy in TCRdb shows in-frame clones only, minus some. V and J calls plus clone size are reproduced from that table; the DNA served to infer D and trimming. Among about 330,000 clones listed, more than 70% were seen once.

The chain is built from TRBV7-9 and TRBJ2-7, with 9 bases aligning to TRBD1. Sample: peripheral blood. This TCR was recovered from a man between 18 and 35 years old who had recovered from COVID-19. The CDR3 loop is CASSGQGREQYF. As DNA, the CDR3 is TGTGCCAGCAGTGGACAGGGGCGGGAGCAGTACTTC.